The rows below give T cell receptor beta chains drawn from one sample of a study of blood T cell repertoires in COVID-19. Measured with immunoSEQ multiplex PCR; TCRdb has only the in-frame clones, and not every one. The sample has roughly 230,000 clones; about 91% are singletons. Sequencing was carried out using peripheral blood. Every receptor here comes from a woman in her 40s who had recovered from COVID-19. Each CDR3 is given with its conserved first and last residue. The D gene is left open where the match is weak. Clone size appears in some rows only: once, few, many, or a class for an expanded clone.

j_gene: TRBJ2-5
abundance: .
v_gene: TRBV2
d_gene: .
CDR3aa: CASSQSETQYF
CDR3nt: TGTGCCAGCAGTCAGTCAGAGACCCAGTACTTC

j_gene: TRBJ2-3
abundance: .
v_gene: TRBV7-8
d_gene: .
CDR3aa: CASSPRLSTDTQYF
CDR3nt: TGTGCCAGCAGCCCAAGACTGAGCACAGATACGCAGTATTTT

j_gene: TRBJ2-7
abundance: .
v_gene: TRBV24-1
d_gene: TRBD1
CDR3aa: CATSDAGQGLTYEQYF
CDR3nt: TGTGCCACCAGTGACGCGGGACAGGGGCTAACCTACGAGCAGTACTTC

j_gene: TRBJ1-1
abundance: .
v_gene: TRBV15
d_gene: TRBD1
CDR3aa: CATSRAGGLSAEAFF
CDR3nt: TGTGCCACCAGCAGAGCAGGGGGCCTGTCGGCTGAAGCTTTCTTT

j_gene: TRBJ2-7
abundance: .
v_gene: TRBV27
d_gene: .
CDR3aa: CASSSNRALGEQYF
CDR3nt: TGTGCCAGCAGTTCAAACAGGGCCCTGGGCGAGCAGTACTTC

j_gene: TRBJ2-1
abundance: .
v_gene: TRBV6-5
d_gene: .
CDR3aa: CASSYWSGEQFF
CDR3nt: TGTGCCAGCAGTTACTGGTCGGGGGAGCAGTTCTTC

j_gene: TRBJ2-1
abundance: .
v_gene: TRBV5-1
d_gene: TRBD2
CDR3aa: CATTDGRVGNEQFF
CDR3nt: TGCGCCACCACCGACGGGAGGGTTGGGAATGAGCAGTTCTTC

j_gene: TRBJ1-1
abundance: .
v_gene: TRBV3-1/TRBV3-2
d_gene: .
CDR3aa: CASSHKGKTEAFF
CDR3nt: TGTGCCAGCAGCCACAAGGGGAAAACTGAAGCTTTCTTT

j_gene: TRBJ2-2
abundance: .
v_gene: TRBV11-2
d_gene: TRBD2
CDR3aa: CASSSTGGNGELFF
CDR3nt: TGTGCCAGCAGCTCAACGGGGGGGAACGGGGAGCTGTTTTTT

j_gene: TRBJ2-7
abundance: .
v_gene: TRBV7-3
d_gene: TRBD1
CDR3aa: CASSLLGTVPYEQYF
CDR3nt: TGTGCCAGCAGCTTACTCGGGACAGTCCCCTACGAGCAGTACTTC

j_gene: TRBJ1-6
abundance: .
v_gene: TRBV18
d_gene: TRBD1
CDR3aa: CASSPPSDRGRNSPLHF
CDR3nt: TGTGCCAGCTCACCCCCCTCCGACAGGGGACGGAATTCACCCCTCCACTTT

j_gene: TRBJ1-4
abundance: .
v_gene: TRBV19
d_gene: .
CDR3aa: CASKRSPPTAATNEKLFF
CDR3nt: TGTGCCAGTAAAAGGTCCCCCCCGACAGCAGCAACTAATGAAAAACTGTTTTTT

j_gene: TRBJ2-7
abundance: .
v_gene: TRBV4-2
d_gene: .
CDR3aa: CASSQDPGGAYEQYF
CDR3nt: TGTGCCAGCAGCCAAGATCCCGGGGGAGCCTACGAGCAGTACTTC

j_gene: TRBJ2-1
abundance: .
v_gene: TRBV15
d_gene: TRBD2
CDR3aa: CATSRDQGTRGHEQFF
CDR3nt: TGTGCCACCAGCAGAGATCAGGGGACTAGAGGTCATGAGCAGTTCTTC

j_gene: TRBJ1-2
abundance: .
v_gene: TRBV19
d_gene: .
CDR3aa: CASSITGRGAANYGYTF
CDR3nt: TGTGCCAGTAGTATAACCGGGAGAGGGGCAGCTAACTATGGCTACACCTTC

j_gene: TRBJ2-3
abundance: .
v_gene: TRBV30
d_gene: .
CDR3aa: CAWTPLGGTQYF
CDR3nt: TGTGCCTGGACGCCCTTAGGGGGTACGCAGTATTTT

j_gene: TRBJ2-3
abundance: .
v_gene: TRBV7-9
d_gene: .
CDR3aa: CASSLGSGRKPSTDTQYF
CDR3nt: TGTGCCAGCAGCTTAGGCTCTGGGCGAAAGCCAAGCACAGATACGCAGTATTTT

j_gene: TRBJ2-2
abundance: .
v_gene: TRBV27
d_gene: .
CDR3aa: CASSNDGGTGELFF
CDR3nt: TGTGCCAGCAGTAACGACGGAGGGACGGGGGAGCTGTTTTTT

j_gene: TRBJ2-7
abundance: .
v_gene: TRBV19
d_gene: .
CDR3aa: CASSIDLGFNEQYF
CDR3nt: TGTGCCAGTAGTATAGATCTAGGTTTCAACGAGCAGTACTTC

j_gene: TRBJ1-3
abundance: .
v_gene: TRBV5-1
d_gene: TRBD1
CDR3aa: CASSRGRTGGNGNTIYF
CDR3nt: TGCGCCAGCAGCCGAGGAAGGACAGGGGGAAATGGAAACACCATATATTTT

j_gene: TRBJ1-1
abundance: .
v_gene: TRBV4-1
d_gene: .
CDR3aa: CASSPRVGDTEAFF
CDR3nt: TGCGCCAGCAGCCCAAGAGTAGGGGACACTGAAGCTTTCTTT

j_gene: TRBJ2-3
abundance: once
v_gene: TRBV15
d_gene: TRBD1
CDR3aa: CATSGTGKSDTQYF
CDR3nt: TGTGCCACCAGCGGGACAGGCAAATCAGATACGCAGTATTTT

j_gene: TRBJ1-4
abundance: .
v_gene: TRBV24-1
d_gene: TRBD1
CDR3aa: CATSKGAGNEKLFF
CDR3nt: TGTGCCACCAGCAAGGGGGCAGGTAATGAAAAACTGTTTTTT

j_gene: TRBJ1-1
abundance: .
v_gene: TRBV4-1
d_gene: .
CDR3aa: CASSQVNTNTEAFF
CDR3nt: TGCGCCAGCAGCCAAGTAAACACGAACACTGAAGCTTTCTTT

j_gene: TRBJ2-7
abundance: .
v_gene: TRBV28
d_gene: TRBD1
CDR3aa: CASSSSGTGTDEQYF
CDR3nt: TGTGCCAGCAGTTCCTCCGGGACAGGGACGGACGAGCAGTACTTC

j_gene: TRBJ1-2
abundance: .
v_gene: TRBV29-1
d_gene: .
CDR3aa: CSGGQPNEDGYTF
CDR3nt: TGCAGCGGAGGACAGCCAAATGAGGATGGCTACACCTTC

j_gene: TRBJ2-3
abundance: .
v_gene: TRBV11-2
d_gene: TRBD2
CDR3aa: CASSRTSPDTQYF
CDR3nt: TGTGCCAGCAGCCGGACTAGTCCAGATACGCAGTATTTT

j_gene: TRBJ1-3
abundance: .
v_gene: TRBV5-4
d_gene: .
CDR3aa: CASSRTGVPTIYF
CDR3nt: TGTGCCAGCAGCCGGACCGGGGTACCGACCATATATTTT

j_gene: TRBJ2-3
abundance: .
v_gene: TRBV5-4
d_gene: .
CDR3aa: CASTFGGTQYF
CDR3nt: TGTGCCAGCACCTTTGGAGGTACGCAGTATTTT

j_gene: TRBJ1-1
abundance: .
v_gene: TRBV20-1
d_gene: .
CDR3aa: CSASPYSEAFF
CDR3nt: TGCAGTGCTAGTCCATACTCTGAAGCTTTCTTT

j_gene: TRBJ1-2
abundance: .
v_gene: TRBV30
d_gene: .
CDR3aa: CAWSPVTVRGYTF
CDR3nt: TGTGCCTGGAGCCCTGTGACTGTTCGAGGCTACACCTTC

j_gene: TRBJ1-2
abundance: .
v_gene: TRBV4-3
d_gene: .
CDR3aa: CASSQALQGDGYTF
CDR3nt: TGCGCCAGCAGCCAAGCCCTACAGGGCGATGGCTACACCTTC

j_gene: TRBJ1-2
abundance: .
v_gene: TRBV9
d_gene: TRBD1
CDR3aa: CASSARTGADINYGYTF
CDR3nt: TGTGCCAGCAGCGCACGGACAGGGGCGGATATTAACTATGGCTACACCTTC

j_gene: TRBJ2-5
abundance: .
v_gene: TRBV11-2
d_gene: .
CDR3aa: CASSLSILGETQYF
CDR3nt: TGTGCCAGCAGCTTATCCATACTCGGAGAGACCCAGTACTTC

j_gene: TRBJ1-5
abundance: .
v_gene: TRBV19
d_gene: .
CDR3aa: CASSPGIQVQPQHF
CDR3nt: TGTGCCAGTAGTCCCGGGATCCAGGTTCAGCCCCAGCATTTT

j_gene: TRBJ2-1
abundance: .
v_gene: TRBV18
d_gene: .
CDR3aa: CASSPPRAEQFF
CDR3nt: TGTGCCAGCTCACCACCCAGGGCTGAGCAGTTCTTC

j_gene: TRBJ2-1
abundance: .
v_gene: TRBV7-9
d_gene: .
CDR3aa: CASSRTGTSYNEQFF
CDR3nt: TGTGCCAGCAGCCGTACAGGGACCTCCTACAATGAGCAGTTCTTC

j_gene: TRBJ1-3
abundance: .
v_gene: TRBV7-9
d_gene: .
CDR3aa: CASSPNRARGNTIYF
CDR3nt: TGTGCCAGCAGCCCTAACAGGGCCCGGGGAAACACCATATATTTT

j_gene: TRBJ2-3
abundance: .
v_gene: TRBV10-3
d_gene: TRBD2
CDR3aa: CAISLGLAGGSTDTQYF
CDR3nt: TGTGCCATCAGCCTGGGACTAGCGGGGGGCAGCACAGATACGCAGTATTTT

j_gene: TRBJ2-6
abundance: .
v_gene: TRBV2
d_gene: TRBD1
CDR3aa: CASSRQGGGANVLTF
CDR3nt: TGTGCCAGCAGTAGACAGGGTGGCGGGGCCAACGTCCTGACTTTC

j_gene: TRBJ2-7
abundance: .
v_gene: TRBV5-4
d_gene: TRBD1
CDR3aa: CASSLARDRGGKNEQYF
CDR3nt: TGTGCCAGCAGCTTGGCAAGGGACAGGGGTGGGAAAAACGAGCAGTACTTC

j_gene: TRBJ1-2
abundance: .
v_gene: TRBV6-5
d_gene: .
CDR3aa: CASSYSMQFYGYTF
CDR3nt: TGTGCCAGCAGTTACTCGATGCAGTTCTATGGCTACACCTTC

j_gene: TRBJ2-2
abundance: .
v_gene: TRBV7-2
d_gene: .
CDR3aa: CASSLRVGGETGELFF
CDR3nt: TGTGCCAGCAGCTTAAGGGTGGGCGGGGAGACCGGGGAGCTGTTTTTT

j_gene: TRBJ1-1
abundance: .
v_gene: TRBV6-5
d_gene: .
CDR3aa: CASSYSAVMNTEAFF
CDR3nt: TGTGCCAGCAGTTACTCTGCAGTAATGAACACTGAAGCTTTCTTT

j_gene: TRBJ1-1
abundance: .
v_gene: TRBV5-1
d_gene: .
CDR3aa: CASSFIGSREDEAFF
CDR3nt: TGCGCCAGCAGCTTCATTGGCAGCAGGGAGGATGAAGCTTTCTTT

j_gene: TRBJ2-4
abundance: .
v_gene: TRBV7-9
d_gene: TRBD2
CDR3aa: CASSSLAGGLKNIQYF
CDR3nt: TGTGCCAGCAGCTCGCTAGCGGGGGGGCTAAAAAACATTCAGTACTTC

j_gene: TRBJ2-3
abundance: .
v_gene: TRBV5-4
d_gene: .
CDR3aa: CASSLKGTSTDTQYF
CDR3nt: TGTGCCAGCAGCTTGAAAGGGACTAGCACAGATACGCAGTATTTT

j_gene: TRBJ2-1
abundance: .
v_gene: TRBV11-1
d_gene: .
CDR3aa: CASSQPGGRPEQFF
CDR3nt: TGTGCCAGCAGCCAACCCGGGGGGCGTCCTGAGCAGTTCTTC

j_gene: TRBJ2-1
abundance: .
v_gene: TRBV19
d_gene: TRBD1
CDR3aa: CASTRGQGGYNEQFF
CDR3nt: TGTGCCAGTACTCGCGGACAGGGGGGATACAATGAGCAGTTCTTC

j_gene: TRBJ2-1
abundance: .
v_gene: TRBV11-3
d_gene: .
CDR3aa: CASSLGSGLSNEQFF
CDR3nt: TGTGCCAGCAGCTTAGGCAGCGGGTTGAGCAATGAGCAGTTCTTC

j_gene: TRBJ2-3
abundance: .
v_gene: TRBV7-2
d_gene: TRBD2
CDR3aa: CASRPSLGTSGGVADTQYF
CDR3nt: TGTGCCAGCAGGCCTTCTCTAGGGACTAGCGGGGGGGTAGCAGATACGCAGTATTTT

j_gene: TRBJ2-7
abundance: .
v_gene: TRBV11-2
d_gene: TRBD1
CDR3aa: CASSLGGTGDFYEQYF
CDR3nt: TGTGCCAGCAGCTTAGGGGGGACAGGGGATTTCTACGAGCAGTACTTC

j_gene: TRBJ2-7
abundance: .
v_gene: TRBV19
d_gene: .
CDR3aa: CASSIAPDTSSYEQYF
CDR3nt: TGTGCCAGTAGTATAGCTCCGGACACAAGTTCCTACGAGCAGTACTTC

j_gene: TRBJ1-1
abundance: .
v_gene: TRBV5-4
d_gene: .
CDR3aa: CASSYNRDTEAFF
CDR3nt: TGTGCCAGCAGCTACAACAGGGATACTGAAGCTTTCTTT

j_gene: TRBJ2-3
abundance: .
v_gene: TRBV2
d_gene: .
CDR3aa: CASLGPGTQYF
CDR3nt: TGTGCCAGCCTTGGGCCAGGTACGCAGTATTTT

j_gene: TRBJ2-7
abundance: .
v_gene: TRBV2
d_gene: .
CDR3aa: CASRGGGSYYEQYF
CDR3nt: TGTGCCAGCCGGGGTGGGGGGAGCTACTACGAGCAGTACTTC

j_gene: TRBJ1-2
abundance: .
v_gene: TRBV18
d_gene: TRBD1
CDR3aa: CASSSGTGRYGYTF
CDR3nt: TGTGCCAGCTCATCCGGGACAGGACGCTATGGCTACACCTTC

j_gene: TRBJ1-6
abundance: .
v_gene: TRBV6-5
d_gene: TRBD1
CDR3aa: CASSYWTGGNSPLHF
CDR3nt: TGTGCCAGCAGTTACTGGACAGGGGGCAATTCACCCCTCCACTTT

j_gene: TRBJ2-7
abundance: .
v_gene: TRBV27
d_gene: TRBD1
CDR3aa: CASKTGQGFYEQYF
CDR3nt: TGTGCCAGCAAAACGGGACAGGGGTTCTACGAGCAGTACTTC

j_gene: TRBJ2-1
abundance: once
v_gene: TRBV5-1
d_gene: TRBD2
CDR3aa: CASSEGTSSGNEQFF
CDR3nt: TGCGCCAGCAGCGAGGGGACTAGCTCGGGTAATGAGCAGTTCTTC